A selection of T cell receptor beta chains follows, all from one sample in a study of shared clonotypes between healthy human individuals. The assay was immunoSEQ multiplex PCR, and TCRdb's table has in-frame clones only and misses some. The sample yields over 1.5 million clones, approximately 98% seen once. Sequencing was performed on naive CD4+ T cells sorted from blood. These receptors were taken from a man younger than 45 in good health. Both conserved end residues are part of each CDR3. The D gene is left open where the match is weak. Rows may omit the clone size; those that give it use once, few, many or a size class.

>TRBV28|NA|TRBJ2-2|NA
TGTGCCAGCAATACAGGGCCCGAGGACACCGGGGAGCTGTTTTTT
CASNTGPEDTGELFF
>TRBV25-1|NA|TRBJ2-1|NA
TGTGCCAGCAGTGAAACTTGGACGGGGCATGAGCAGTTCTTC
CASSETWTGHEQFF
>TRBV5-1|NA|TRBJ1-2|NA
TGCGCCAGCAGCTGGGACCGAGACTATGGCTACACCTTC
CASSWDRDYGYTF
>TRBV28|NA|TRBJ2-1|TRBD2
TGTGCCAGCAGTTTACTAGCGGGAGGGCAGTTCTTC
CASSLLAGGQFF
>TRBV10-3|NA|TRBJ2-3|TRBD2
TGTGCCATCAGAGATCCTATTACTAGCGGGAGAAGGACAGATACGCAGTATTTT
CAIRDPITSGRRTDTQYF
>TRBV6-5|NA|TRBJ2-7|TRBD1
TGTGCCAGCCAGGAACAGGGGGCGCTCCCCTACGAGCAGTACTTC
CASQEQGALPYEQYF
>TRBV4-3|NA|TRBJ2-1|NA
TGCGCCAGCAGCCAAGAAAAAGAGGGGGAGCAGTTCTTC
CASSQEKEGEQFF
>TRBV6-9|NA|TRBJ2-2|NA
TGTGCCAGCAGGTACGTGGGCACCGGGGAGCTGTTTTTT
CASRYVGTGELFF
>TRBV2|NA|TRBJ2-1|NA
TGTGCCAGCAGCTTGACCGGGACGGACCCCGCCAATGAGCAGTTCTTC
CASSLTGTDPANEQFF
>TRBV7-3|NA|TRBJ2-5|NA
TGTGCCAGCAGCTTACAGGGTTGGGAGACCCAGTACTTC
CASSLQGWETQYF
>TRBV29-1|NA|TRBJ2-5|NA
TGCAGCGGGGGGGACAGACAAGAGACCCAGTACTTC
CSGGDRQETQYF
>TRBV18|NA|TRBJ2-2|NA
TGTGCCAGCTTAGGCCTCGGGACGAACACCGGGGAGCTGTTTTTT
CASLGLGTNTGELFF
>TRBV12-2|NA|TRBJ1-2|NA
TGTGCAAGTCGCACTCAGGACGCGGTGAGGGTAAACTGTGGCTACACCTTC
CASRTQDAVRVNCGYTF
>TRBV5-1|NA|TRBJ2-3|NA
TGCGCCAGCAGCAGTGCGCCCAGCACAGATACGCAGTATTTT
CASSSAPSTDTQYF
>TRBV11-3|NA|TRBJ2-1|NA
TGTGCCAGCAGCCACCGCGGAGCGGCCTACAATGAGCAGTTCTTC
CASSHRGAAYNEQFF
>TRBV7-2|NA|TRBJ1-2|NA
TGTGCCAGCAGCCGAACAGGTCCCAACTATGGCTACACCTTC
CASSRTGPNYGYTF
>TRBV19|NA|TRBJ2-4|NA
TGTGCCAGTTATTCCGTTCGGGGGCGAGGAGAAAAAAACATTCAGTACTTC
CASYSVRGRGEKNIQYF
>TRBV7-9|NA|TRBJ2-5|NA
TGTGCCAGCAGCTTACAGGTGCTAGGGGGTGTCCAAGAGACCCAGTACTTC
CASSLQVLGGVQETQYF
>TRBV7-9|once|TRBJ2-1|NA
TGTGCCAGCAGCTTTATAGGCGGCAATGAGCAGTTCTTC
CASSFIGGNEQFF
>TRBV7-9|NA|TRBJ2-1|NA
TGTGCCAGCAGCCCCGGCACCTACAATGAGCAGTTCTTC
CASSPGTYNEQFF
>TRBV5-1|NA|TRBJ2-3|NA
TGCGCCAGCAGCTTTGACCCAGATACGCAGTATTTT
CASSFDPDTQYF
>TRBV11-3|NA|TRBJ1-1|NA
TGTGCCAGCAGCCCCAACCAGGGTTCCCCTGAAGCTTTCTTT
CASSPNQGSPEAFF
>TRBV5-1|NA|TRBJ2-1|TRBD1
TGCGCCAGCAGCACTGGACAGGGGTACACCTACAATGAGCAGTTCTTC
CASSTGQGYTYNEQFF
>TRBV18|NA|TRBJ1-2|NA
TGTGCCAGCTCACCGGAGGAAGGGACGGGCGGCGTCCTTAACTATGGCTACACCTTC
CASSPEEGTGGVLNYGYTF
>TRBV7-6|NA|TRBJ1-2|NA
TGTGCCAGCAGCTCCGGGACGGGTCTAACGCTTGCCTATGGCTACACCTTC
CASSSGTGLTLAYGYTF
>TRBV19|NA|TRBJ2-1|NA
TGTGCCAGTAGTCTCCGGGATTTCAATGAGCAGTTCTTC
CASSLRDFNEQFF
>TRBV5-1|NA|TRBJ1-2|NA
TGCGCCAGCAGCTTGTGGGGGCGCGACTATGGCTACACCTTC
CASSLWGRDYGYTF
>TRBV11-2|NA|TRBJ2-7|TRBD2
TGTGCCAGCAGCAATTCCCAGACTAGCAGCTACGAGCAGTACTTC
CASSNSQTSSYEQYF
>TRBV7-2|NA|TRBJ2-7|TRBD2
TGTGCCAGCAGCACTAGCGGACCATCCTACGAGCAGTACTTC
CASSTSGPSYEQYF
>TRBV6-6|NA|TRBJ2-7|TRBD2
TGTGCCAGCAGTCCGGCGGGAGGGCCCCACGAGCAGTACTTC
CASSPAGGPHEQYF
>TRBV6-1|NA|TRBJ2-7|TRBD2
TGTGCCAGCAGTTTTAGCGGGGGTCACTCCTACGAGCAGTACTTC
CASSFSGGHSYEQYF
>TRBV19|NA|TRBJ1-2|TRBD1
TGTGCCAGTAGTGGGGGACAGGGCTACTATGGCTACACCTTC
CASSGGQGYYGYTF
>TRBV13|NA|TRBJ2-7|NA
TGTGCCAGCAGCTTATGGGAAGACGAGCAGTACTTC
CASSLWEDEQYF